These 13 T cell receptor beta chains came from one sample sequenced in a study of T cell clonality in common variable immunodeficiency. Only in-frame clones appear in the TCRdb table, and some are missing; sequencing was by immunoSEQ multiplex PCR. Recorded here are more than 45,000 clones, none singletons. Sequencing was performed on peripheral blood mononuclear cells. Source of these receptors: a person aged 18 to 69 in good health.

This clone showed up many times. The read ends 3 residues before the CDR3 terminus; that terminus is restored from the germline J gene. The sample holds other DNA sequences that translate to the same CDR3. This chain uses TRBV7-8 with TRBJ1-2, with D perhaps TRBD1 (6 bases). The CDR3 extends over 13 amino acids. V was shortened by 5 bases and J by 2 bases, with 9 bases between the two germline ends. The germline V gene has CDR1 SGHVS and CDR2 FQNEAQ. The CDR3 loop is CASSPDRNYGYTF. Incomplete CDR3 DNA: TGTGCCAGCAGCCCGGACAGAAACTATGGC.

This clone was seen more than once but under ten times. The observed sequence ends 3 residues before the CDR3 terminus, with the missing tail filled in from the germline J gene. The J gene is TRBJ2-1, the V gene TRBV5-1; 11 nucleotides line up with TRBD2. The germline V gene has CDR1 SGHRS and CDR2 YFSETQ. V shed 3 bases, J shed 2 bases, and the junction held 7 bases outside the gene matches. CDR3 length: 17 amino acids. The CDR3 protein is CASSSRASGGTYNEQFF. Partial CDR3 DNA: TGCGCCAGCAGCTCGAGGGCTAGCGGGGGGACCTACAATGAG.

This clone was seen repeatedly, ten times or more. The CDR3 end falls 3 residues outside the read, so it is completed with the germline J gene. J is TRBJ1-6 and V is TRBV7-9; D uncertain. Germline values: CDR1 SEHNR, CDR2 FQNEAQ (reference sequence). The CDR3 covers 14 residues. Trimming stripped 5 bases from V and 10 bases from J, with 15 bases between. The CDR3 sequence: CASSPFQASSPLHF. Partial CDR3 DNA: TGTGCCAGCAGCCCTTTCCAGGCTAGCTCACCC.

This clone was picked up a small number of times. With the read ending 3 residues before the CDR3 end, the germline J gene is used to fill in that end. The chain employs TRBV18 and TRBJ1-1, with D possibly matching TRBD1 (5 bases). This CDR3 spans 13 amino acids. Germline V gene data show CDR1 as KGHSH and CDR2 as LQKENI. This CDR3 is CASSPKGAGEAFF. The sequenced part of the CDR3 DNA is TGTGCCAGCTCACCAAAAGGGGCCGGCGAA.

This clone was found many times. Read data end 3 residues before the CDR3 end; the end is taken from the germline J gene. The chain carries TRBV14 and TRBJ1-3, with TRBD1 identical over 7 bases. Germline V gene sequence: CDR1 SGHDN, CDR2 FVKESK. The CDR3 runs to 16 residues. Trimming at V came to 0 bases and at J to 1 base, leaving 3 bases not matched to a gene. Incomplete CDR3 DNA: TGTGCCAGCAGCCAAGAGGCAGGGGGGTCTGGAAACACC. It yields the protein CASSQEAGGSGNT. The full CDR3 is CASSQEAGGSGNTIYF.

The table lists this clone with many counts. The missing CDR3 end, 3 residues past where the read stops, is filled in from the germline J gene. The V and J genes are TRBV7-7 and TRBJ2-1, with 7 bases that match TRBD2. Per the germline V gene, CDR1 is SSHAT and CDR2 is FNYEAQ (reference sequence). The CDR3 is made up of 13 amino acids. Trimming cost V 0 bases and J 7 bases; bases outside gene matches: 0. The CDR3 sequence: CASSLAGGNEQFF. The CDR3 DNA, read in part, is TGTGCCAGCAGCTTAGCCGGGGGGAATGAG.

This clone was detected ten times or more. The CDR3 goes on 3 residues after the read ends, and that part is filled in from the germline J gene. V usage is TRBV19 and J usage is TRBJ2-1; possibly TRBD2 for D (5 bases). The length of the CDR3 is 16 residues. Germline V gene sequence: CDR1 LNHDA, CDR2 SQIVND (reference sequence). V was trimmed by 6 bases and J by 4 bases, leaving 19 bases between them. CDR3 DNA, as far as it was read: TGTGCCAGTAGCCCACACAACCCGGGGAGATACAATGAG. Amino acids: CASSPHNPGRYNE. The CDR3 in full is CASSPHNPGRYNEQFF.

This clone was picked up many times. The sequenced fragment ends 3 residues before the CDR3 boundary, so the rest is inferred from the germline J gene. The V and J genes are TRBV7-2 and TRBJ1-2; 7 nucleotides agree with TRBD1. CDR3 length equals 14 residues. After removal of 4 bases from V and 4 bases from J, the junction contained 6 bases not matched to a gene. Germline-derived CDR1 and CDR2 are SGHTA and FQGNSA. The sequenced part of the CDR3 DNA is TGTGCCAGCAGCTGGGACAGAGCCTCCTATGGC. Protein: CASSWDRASYG. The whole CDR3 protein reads CASSWDRASYGYTF. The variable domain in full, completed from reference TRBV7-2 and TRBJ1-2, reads GAGVSQSPSNKVTEKGKDVELRCDPISGHTALYWYRQSLGQGLEFLIYFQGNSAPDKSGLPSDRFSAERTGGSVSTLTIQRTQQEDSAVYLCASSWDRASYGYTFGSGTRLTVV.

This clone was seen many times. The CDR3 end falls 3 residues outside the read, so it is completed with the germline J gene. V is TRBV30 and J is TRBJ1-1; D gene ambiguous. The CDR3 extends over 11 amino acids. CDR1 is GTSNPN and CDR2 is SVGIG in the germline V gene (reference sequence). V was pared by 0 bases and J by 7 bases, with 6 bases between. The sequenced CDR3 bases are TGTGCCTGGAGTGTATCCCTTGAA. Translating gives CAWSVSLE. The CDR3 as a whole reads CAWSVSLEAFF.

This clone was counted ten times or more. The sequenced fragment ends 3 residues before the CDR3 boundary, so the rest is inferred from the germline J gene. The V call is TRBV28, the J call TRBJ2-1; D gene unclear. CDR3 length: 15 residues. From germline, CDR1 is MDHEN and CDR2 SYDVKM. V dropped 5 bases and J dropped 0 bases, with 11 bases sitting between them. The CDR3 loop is CASSIALFSYNEQFF. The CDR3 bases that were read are TGTGCCAGCAGTATAGCCCTTTTCTCCTACAATGAG.

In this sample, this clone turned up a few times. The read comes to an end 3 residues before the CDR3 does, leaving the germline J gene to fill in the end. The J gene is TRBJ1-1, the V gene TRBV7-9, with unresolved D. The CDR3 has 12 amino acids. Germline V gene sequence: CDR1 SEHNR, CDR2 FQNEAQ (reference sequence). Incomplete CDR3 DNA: TGTGCCAGCAGCCCCGGTACCTACGAG. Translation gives CASSPGTYE. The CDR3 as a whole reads CASSPGTYEAFF.

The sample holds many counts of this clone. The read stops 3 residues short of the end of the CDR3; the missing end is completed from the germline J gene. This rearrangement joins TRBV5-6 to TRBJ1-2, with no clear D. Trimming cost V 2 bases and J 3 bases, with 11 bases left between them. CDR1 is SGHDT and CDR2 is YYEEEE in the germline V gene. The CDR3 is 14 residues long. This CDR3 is CASSFADFYYGYTF. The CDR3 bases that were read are TGTGCCAGCAGCTTTGCAGATTTCTACTATGGC.

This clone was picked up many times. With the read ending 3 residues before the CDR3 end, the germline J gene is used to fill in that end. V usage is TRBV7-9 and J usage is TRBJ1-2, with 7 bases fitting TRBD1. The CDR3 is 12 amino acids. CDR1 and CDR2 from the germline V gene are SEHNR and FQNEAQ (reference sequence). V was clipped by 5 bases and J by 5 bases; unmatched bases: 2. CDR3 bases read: TGTGCCAGCAGCCGGGGACAGTATGGC. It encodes CASSRGQYG. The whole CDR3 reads CASSRGQYGYTF.